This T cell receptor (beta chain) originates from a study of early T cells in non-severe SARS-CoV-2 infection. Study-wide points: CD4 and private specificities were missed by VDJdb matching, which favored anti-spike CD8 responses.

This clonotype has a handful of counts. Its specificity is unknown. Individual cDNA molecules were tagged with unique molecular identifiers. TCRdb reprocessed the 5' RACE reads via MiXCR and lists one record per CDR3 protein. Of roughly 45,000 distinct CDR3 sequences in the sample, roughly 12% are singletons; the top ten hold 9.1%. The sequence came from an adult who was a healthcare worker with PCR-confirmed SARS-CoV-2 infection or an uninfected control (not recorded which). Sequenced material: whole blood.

CDR3 region: CASSREPWRESYNEQFF. DNA of the CDR3: TGTGCCAGCAGCCGAGAACCGTGGCGGGAGTCGTACAATGAGCAGTTCTTC. J is TRBJ2-1 and V is TRBV7-8, with 7 bases that match TRBD2. The germline V gene encodes CDR1 SGHVS and CDR2 FQNEAQ. Trimming at V came to 5 bases and at J to 4 bases, leaving 14 bases not matched to a gene. This CDR3 has 17 amino acids.